These 26 T cell receptor beta chains were all obtained from the same sample, sequenced in a study of T cells in tuberculosis. The data were produced by immunoSEQ multiplex PCR, yet TCRdb's version contains in-frame clones alone and is incomplete. The table has around 41,000 clones, 90% to 95% seen once. The sequenced sample consisted of PBMCs. These receptors came from a donor aged 5 to 30 with latent tuberculosis or without tuberculosis infection. Some clones in this sample may be carry-over from other donors' samples.

The rearrangement uses TRBV12-5 and TRBJ1-4, with TRBD1 matching over 8 bases. Germline-derived CDR1 and CDR2 are LGHNT and FRNRAP. This CDR3 spans 16 amino acids. With 0 bases clipped from V and 8 bases from J, the junction kept 8 bases outside the gene matches. The CDR3 DNA sequence: TGTGCTAGTGGTTTGGTACAGGGGGGATACGGGGAAAAACTGTTTTTT. This sequence encodes CASGLVQGGYGEKLFF.

This clone was found once. The genes are TRBV5-4 and TRBJ2-7; possibly TRBD1 for D (5 bases). Germline CDR1 reads SGHNT; CDR2 reads YYREEE (reference sequence). Trimming stripped 4 bases from V and 3 bases from J, with 8 bases between. The CDR3 length is 12 residues. The CDR3 DNA follows: TGTGCCAGCAGCGCCGACAGCTACGAGCAGTACTTC. This gives the protein CASSADSYEQYF.

The rearrangement joins TRBV7-6 to TRBJ2-1; 9 bases agree with TRBD2. CDR3 length equals 16 residues. V gave up 4 bases and J gave up 9 bases; unmatched junction bases: 13. Germline V CDR1 and CDR2: SGHVS, FNYEAQ. The chain's CDR3 is CASSSLGGGRAIEQFF. DNA for the CDR3: TGTGCCAGCAGCTCCCTAGGGGGCGGGAGGGCGATTGAGCAGTTCTTC.

The chain links TRBV19 to TRBJ2-7; D may be TRBD1 (6 bases). The CDR3 is made up of 14 amino acids. The V and J ends lost 4 bases and 1 base respectively, with 11 bases between them. Germline CDR1 LNHDA, CDR2 SQIVND (reference sequence). The DNA for the CDR3 is TGTGCCAGTAGTACCACAACAGGGTCCTACGAGCAGTACTTC. It yields the protein CASSTTTGSYEQYF.

The rearrangement uses TRBV6-6 and TRBJ2-7; 8 bases agree with TRBD2. This CDR3 has 14 amino acids. J gave up 2 bases and V 6 bases, and 6 bases lay outside the gene matches. CDR1 is MNHNY, CDR2 SVGAGI, per germline (reference sequence). CDR3 amino acids: CASSQRLAPYEQYF. The CDR3 DNA reads as TGTGCCAGCAGCCAACGACTAGCGCCCTACGAGCAGTACTTC.

This chain joins TRBV4-1 and TRBJ2-7, with a tentative D call TRBD1 (6 bases). This CDR3 has 15 residues. Germline-derived CDR1 and CDR2 are MGHRA and YSYEKL. V lost 4 bases and J lost 4, with 17 bases in between. DNA of the CDR3: TGCGCCAGCAGCCGACAGGCAGCGAGCGAGTACGAGCAGTACTTC. Protein: CASSRQAASEYEQYF.

The chain joins TRBV5-1 to TRBJ2-7; TRBD1 matches at 7 bases. This CDR3 has 16 amino acids. V lost 1 base to trimming and J lost 5 bases; unmatched junction nucleotides: 12. Germline values: CDR1 SGHRS, CDR2 YFSETQ. CDR3 sequence (DNA): TGCGCCAGCAGCTTGAGAGCGACAGGGTATTCCGACGAGCAGTACTTC. It is translated as CASSLRATGYSDEQYF. Together with reference TRBV5-1 and TRBJ2-7, the CDR3 gives the full variable domain: KAGVTQTPRYLIKTRGQQVTLSCSPISGHRSVSWYQQTPGQGLQFLFEYFSETQRNKGNFPGRFSGRQFSNSRSEMNVSTLELGDSALYLCASSLRATGYSDEQYFGPGTRLTVT.

This chain connects TRBV10-3 to TRBJ1-4, with D possibly being TRBD1 (5 bases). The germline CDR1 and CDR2 sequences are ENHRY and SYGVKD. V shed 5 bases and J shed 6 bases, with 13 bases lying between them. This CDR3 is 14 amino acids long. CDR3 nucleotides: TGTGCCATCAGTCCAGGGCTATCGGATGAAAAACTGTTTTTT. Protein sequence: CAISPGLSDEKLFF.

This clone was detected once. The rearrangement links TRBV4-3 to TRBJ1-2; 12 nucleotides agree with TRBD1. J gave up 8 bases and V 0 bases, and 10 bases lay outside the gene matches. Germline V gene sequence: CDR1 LGHNA, CDR2 YSLEER. The CDR3 runs to 17 residues. The CDR3, as DNA: TGCGCCAGCAGCCAAGACTTGCCGGGACAGGGGGCTCGAGGCTACACCTTC. The encoded protein is CASSQDLPGQGARGYTF.

J is TRBJ2-1 and V is TRBV6-5; D remains ambiguous. The CDR3 contains 15 residues. With 6 bases removed from V and 5 bases from J, the gap between germline ends came to 17 bases. Germline CDR1 MNHEY, CDR2 SVGAGI. The DNA of the CDR3 is TGTGCCAGCAGCCCCTTGGGTGAGGCAAACAATGAGCAGTTCTTC. It translates to CASSPLGEANNEQFF.

This chain connects TRBV27 to TRBJ2-3; tentative D call: TRBD2 (6 bases). Germline V gene sequence: CDR1 MNHEY, CDR2 SMNVEV (reference sequence). The CDR3 consists of 16 residues. V shed 7 bases and J shed 1 base, with 18 bases lying between them. CDR3 sequence: CASTHSWGDRTDTQYF. The DNA of the CDR3 is TGTGCCAGCACCCACTCCTGGGGGGATCGCACAGATACGCAGTATTTT.

This chain connects TRBV12-5 to TRBJ2-2; 7 nucleotides line up with TRBD1. J was trimmed by 0 bases and V by 5 bases; bases with no gene match: 3. Germline lookup yields CDR1 LGHNT and CDR2 FRNRAP. The CDR3 runs to 15 residues. In DNA form, the CDR3 reads TGTGCTAGTGGTGGGACAGACCCGAACACCGGGGAGCTGTTTTTT. Translated, it gives CASGGTDPNTGELFF.

This clone was recorded once. This chain connects TRBV19 to TRBJ2-7; 8 bases match TRBD1. Losses at the gene ends were 5 bases for V and 2 bases for J; bases not matched to a gene: 11. This CDR3 is 16 amino acids long. Germline values: CDR1 LNHDA, CDR2 SQIVND (reference sequence). The CDR3 loop is CASSPQGTGDPYEQYF. The DNA for the CDR3 is TGTGCCAGTAGTCCCCAAGGGACAGGCGACCCCTACGAGCAGTACTTC.

As for this clone: Other DNA variants within this sample encode the same CDR3. The chain carries TRBV5-1 and TRBJ2-6; 7 nucleotides match TRBD1. CDR1 SGHRS and CDR2 YFSETQ come from the germline V gene. The CDR3 runs 14 residues. J lost 4 bases, V lost 5 bases, and 3 bases had no gene match. The CDR3 reads CASRQGSGANVLTF. For the CDR3, the DNA is TGCGCCAGCAGACAGGGGAGCGGGGCCAACGTCCTGACTTTC.

This chain uses TRBV6-6 with TRBJ2-7; the match to TRBD2 covers 10 bases. CDR3 length: 15 amino acids. The trim removed 0 bases at V and 5 bases at J, leaving 4 bases unmatched. Looked up from germline, CDR1 is MNHNY and CDR2 is SVGAGI (reference sequence). CDR3 sequence: CASSYSSSGRDEQYF. The CDR3 nucleotides are TGTGCCAGCAGTTACTCTTCTAGCGGGAGAGACGAGCAGTACTTC.

J is TRBJ1-5 and V is TRBV19; perhaps TRBD1 as D (5 bases). V was pared by 5 bases and J by 5 bases, with 16 bases between. The germline gives CDR1 LNHDA, CDR2 SQIVND (reference sequence). The CDR3 runs 15 residues. The CDR3 DNA sequence: TGTGCCAGTAGTTCGCTTAGGACACGAGATCAGCCCCAGCATTTT. Its translation is CASSSLRTRDQPQHF. The variable domain in full, completed from reference TRBV19 and TRBJ1-5, reads DGGITQSPKYLFRKEGQNVTLSCEQNLNHDAMYWYRQDPGQGLRLIYYSQIVNDFQKGDIAEGYSVSREKKESFPLTVTSAQKNPTAFYLCASSSLRTRDQPQHFGDGTRLSIL.

This clone was detected once. The chain combines TRBV7-9 with TRBJ2-1; 8 nucleotides align to TRBD2. Losses at the gene ends were 0 bases for V and 5 bases for J; bases not matched to a gene: 3. Germline V gene sequence: CDR1 SEHNR, CDR2 FQNEAQ (reference sequence). The CDR3 loop spans 15 amino acids. The DNA for the CDR3 is TGTGCCAGCAGCTTAGCTAGCGGGACGGACAATGAGCAGTTCTTC. Protein product: CASSLASGTDNEQFF.

This chain uses TRBV11-2 with TRBJ1-2; possible D gene TRBD1, 5 bases. Germline values: CDR1 SGHAT, CDR2 FQNNGV. This CDR3 spans 16 amino acids. V lost 1 base and J 7 bases, leaving 19 bases between the germline ends. This CDR3 is CASSLALGGIGGGYTF. DNA for the CDR3: TGTGCCAGCAGCTTAGCGCTGGGGGGGATAGGAGGTGGCTACACCTTC.

The sample holds a few counts of this clone. The rearrangement uses TRBV10-3 and TRBJ1-1; 7 bases match TRBD1. After removal of 5 bases from V and 6 bases from J, the junction contained 3 bases not matched to a gene. In germline, CDR1 is ENHRY, CDR2 SYGVKD. The CDR3 runs 12 residues. CDR3 nucleotide sequence: TGTGCCATCAGTAACCAGGGGGCTGAAGCTTTCTTT. Translating it yields CAISNQGAEAFF.

The V call is TRBV28, the J call TRBJ2-3, with TRBD2 as a possible D gene (5 bases). Per germline, CDR1 MDHEN and CDR2 SYDVKM. The V end lost 2 bases, the J end lost 4 bases, and 10 bases lay between the germline ends. The CDR3 covers 14 residues. The CDR3 DNA follows: TGTGCCAGCAGTTTACGGGATTTCTCAGATACGCAGTATTTT. Translation: CASSLRDFSDTQYF.

V is TRBV4-3 and J is TRBJ1-1; weak D call: TRBD1 (5 bases). With 3 bases removed from V and 4 bases from J, the gap between germline ends came to 12 bases. The CDR3 extends over 14 amino acids. The V gene's germline CDR1 is LGHNA and CDR2 YSLEER. The CDR3 here is CASSHGGVGTEAFF. The CDR3 coding sequence is TGCGCCAGCAGCCACGGAGGGGTGGGCACTGAAGCTTTCTTT.

V is TRBV5-1 and J is TRBJ2-2; 11 bases map to TRBD2. The V segment lost 5 bases and the J segment 5 bases; nucleotides outside the gene matches: 5. Germline V CDR1 and CDR2: SGHRS, YFSETQ. The CDR3 length is 15 residues. This CDR3 is CASRPGLAATGELFF. In nucleotides, the CDR3 is TGCGCCAGCAGACCGGGACTAGCGGCAACCGGGGAGCTGTTTTTT.

V gene TRBV2 combines with J gene TRBJ2-1; 10 bases are a match to TRBD2. The germline gives CDR1 SNHLY, CDR2 FYNNEI. Trimming cost V 4 bases and J 9 bases; bases outside gene matches: 12. This CDR3 region has 16 residues. CDR3 residues: CASSVRRLAGFSEQFF. The CDR3 DNA follows: TGTGCCAGCAGTGTCCGTAGACTAGCGGGCTTCAGTGAGCAGTTCTTC. Supplemented by reference TRBV2 and TRBJ2-1, the full variable domain reads EPEVTQTPSHQVTQMGQEVILRCVPISNHLYFYWYRQILGQKVEFLVSFYNNEISEKSEIFDDQFSVERPDGSNFTLKIRSTKLEDSAMYFCASSVRRLAGFSEQFFGPGTRLTVL.

The J gene is TRBJ2-5, the V gene TRBV30; 9 nucleotides line up with TRBD2. This CDR3 region has 15 residues. Germline values: CDR1 GTSNPN, CDR2 SVGIG (reference sequence). V shed 0 bases, J shed 4 bases, and the junction held 6 bases outside the gene matches. CDR3 sequence reads: CAWSVFGGRGETQYF. The CDR3 DNA reads TGTGCCTGGAGTGTCTTTGGCGGGAGGGGAGAGACCCAGTACTTC.

The chain uses TRBV6-5 and TRBJ2-7; weak D call: TRBD1 (5 bases). Between the trimmed V and J ends, which lost 3 bases and 4 bases, there was a span of 16 bases. This CDR3 region has 15 residues. Per germline, CDR1 MNHEY and CDR2 SVGAGI. In DNA form, the CDR3 reads TGTGCCAGCAGTTATGGGGCTCCAATGCTTTACGAGCAGTACTTC. It encodes CASSYGAPMLYEQYF.

The CDR3 here is CASSADRVTEAFF. The CDR3 bases are TGTGCCAGTAGTGCGGACAGGGTGACTGAAGCTTTCTTT. The V and J genes are TRBV19 and TRBJ1-1; the match to TRBD1 covers 8 bases. Germline V gene data show CDR1 as LNHDA and CDR2 as SQIVND (reference sequence). The CDR3 extends over 13 amino acids. V lost 5 bases and J lost 5; bases outside the gene matches: 4.